This is a list of T cell receptor beta chains from one sample in a study of PD-L1 blockade in urothelial cancer. Libraries were prepared by immunoSEQ multiplex PCR; TCRdb keeps only in-frame clonotypes and omits some of them. Here the sample spans tens of thousands of clones, 70% to 90% being singletons. Sample: PBMCs, taken around atezolizumab (anti-PD-L1) treatment. Every receptor here comes from a man in his 60s with urothelial cancer. CDR3s include the opening cysteine and the closing phenylalanine or tryptophan. A D gene is named only where the DNA matches it firmly. Only some rows state a clone size, as once, few, many or a class for expanded clones.

d_call j_call clone_size cdr3_length v_call cdr3_nt cdr3_aa
NA TRBJ1-4 NA 15 TRBV19 TGTGCCAGTAGTATAGGTGGCTTTGGAGGGGAAAAACTGTTTTTT CASSIGGFGGEKLFF
NA TRBJ2-7 NA 18 TRBV7-8 TGTGCCAGCACCGGACTAAGGGAGGCGAAAATATACTCCTACGAGCAGTACTTC CASTGLREAKIYSYEQYF
NA TRBJ1-1 NA 13 TRBV6-1 TGTGCCAGCACCCGCCGGAGGGACACTGAAGCTTTCTTT CASTRRRDTEAFF
TRBD1 TRBJ2-7 NA 14 TRBV30 TGTGCCTGGAGTGTACCGGGACAGCTCTACGAGCAGTACTTC CAWSVPGQLYEQYF
TRBD2 TRBJ2-1 NA 15 TRBV5-1 TGCGCCAGCAGCCCCGGACTAGCGGGGGGGCCTGAGCAGTTCTTC CASSPGLAGGPEQFF
TRBD1 TRBJ1-2 NA 20 TRBV5-1 TGCGCCAGCAGCTCGAATCCTAGTAGGGGACAGGGGGTTCCGAACTATGGCTACACCTTC CASSSNPSRGQGVPNYGYTF
NA TRBJ2-7 once 15 TRBV19 TGTGCCAGTAGTATAGCTGCGAGACAGACCTACGAGCAGTACTTC CASSIAARQTYEQYF
TRBD1 TRBJ2-7 NA 14 TRBV29-1 TGCAGCGTGGGGACAGGGAGGGGCACCTACGAGCAGTACTTC CSVGTGRGTYEQYF
TRBD2 TRBJ2-3 NA 16 TRBV11-2 TGTGCCAGCAGCAAAAGCGGGAGGGCCGGCACAGATACGCAGTATTTT CASSKSGRAGTDTQYF
TRBD2 TRBJ2-7 NA 14 TRBV13 TGTGCCAGCAGCCGACTAGCGGGAGGATTCGAGCAGTACTTC CASSRLAGGFEQYF
NA TRBJ1-4 NA 15 TRBV11-3 TGTGCCAGCAGTCCTGAATCGACGATGGGCGAAAAACTGTTTTTT CASSPESTMGEKLFF
NA TRBJ1-2 NA 12 TRBV5-1 TGCGCCAGCCGACAGGCCAACTATGGCTACACCTTC CASRQANYGYTF
TRBD2 TRBJ2-1 NA 15 TRBV9 TGTGCCAGCAGCCAGTTTAGCGGGTCCTACAATGAGCAGTTCTTC CASSQFSGSYNEQFF
TRBD2 TRBJ2-1 NA 22 TRBV14 TGTGCCAGCAGCCAAGGAATACTGAGGGTGGCTAGCGGGAGGGCCGATTACAATGAGCAGTTCTTC CASSQGILRVASGRADYNEQFF
NA TRBJ1-5 NA 14 TRBV7-9 TGTGCCAGCAGCCACGCAGGACAGAATCAGCCCCAGCATTTT CASSHAGQNQPQHF
NA TRBJ1-1 NA 17 TRBV11-3 TGTGCCAGCAGCTCCAACCGTGTCACCGGGTTGAACACTGAAGCTTTCTTT CASSSNRVTGLNTEAFF
NA TRBJ2-3 NA 18 TRBV4-1 TGCGCCAGCAGCCAAAGGGCAGGTAGGGCAGGGGAGACAGATACGCAGTATTTT CASSQRAGRAGETDTQYF
TRBD1 TRBJ1-3 NA 16 TRBV19 TGTGCCAGTAGTAACGACAGGGCCCTCTCTGGAAACACCATATATTTT CASSNDRALSGNTIYF
NA TRBJ2-5 NA 14 TRBV19 TGTGCCAGTAGTATGACCGGGGGGCATGAGACCCAGTACTTC CASSMTGGHETQYF
TRBD2 TRBJ2-6 NA 18 TRBV27 TGTGCCAGCAGTGCCGGACTAGCGGTAACCTCTGGGGCCAACGTCCTGACTTTC CASSAGLAVTSGANVLTF
TRBD1 TRBJ1-1 NA 16 TRBV19 TGTGCCAGTAGTATATTACCGGGACAGGGGGACGCTGAAGCTTTCTTT CASSILPGQGDAEAFF
NA TRBJ2-7 NA 15 TRBV11-2 TGTGCCAGCAGCTTACTCAGGGTAAGAACCTACGAGCAGTACTTC CASSLLRVRTYEQYF
TRBD2 TRBJ2-2 NA 17 TRBV19 TGTGCCAGCCGACCGGGACTAGCGGGGGGCCGCGACGGGGAGCTGTTTTTT CASRPGLAGGRDGELFF
TRBD1 TRBJ2-7 few 15 TRBV10-1 TGCGCCAGCAGTGAAGCTGGGACAGGGGCTGGGGAGCAGTACTTC CASSEAGTGAGEQYF
NA TRBJ1-5 NA 14 TRBV18 TGTGCCAGCTCACCACGGCAGACTTTGGAGCCCCAGCATTTT CASSPRQTLEPQHF
TRBD1 TRBJ1-1 NA 14 TRBV9 TGTGCCAGCAACTCCCTGGGACAGGTGCATGAAGCTTTCTTT CASNSLGQVHEAFF
NA TRBJ2-1 NA 14 TRBV5-6 TGTGCCAGCAGCAACGACTTCTCCTACAATGAGCAGTTCTTC CASSNDFSYNEQFF
TRBD1 TRBJ2-2 NA 16 TRBV2 TGTGCCAGCAGTGAATCTGGGGACAGGGGTTCCGGGGAGCTGTTTTTT CASSESGDRGSGELFF
NA TRBJ2-1 NA 13 TRBV29-1 TGCAGCGTTGAAGGGCGGACCTACAATGAGCAGTTCTTC CSVEGRTYNEQFF
NA TRBJ2-2 once 15 TRBV11-3 TGTGCCAGCAGCTTAGGAGGGGGGGAAACCGGGGAGCTGTTTTTT CASSLGGGETGELFF
TRBD2 TRBJ2-5 NA 17 TRBV9 TGTGCCAGCAGCGTAGGGGTGCGGCGGGAGGGTCTGGAGACCCAGTACTTC CASSVGVRREGLETQYF
NA TRBJ1-2 NA 12 TRBV7-9 TGTGCCAGCGGCCAGTCTAACTATGGCTACACCTTC CASGQSNYGYTF
TRBD1 TRBJ1-5 once 15 TRBV5-1 TGCGCCAGCAGCTTGGGGACAGGGCTTAATCAGCCCCAGCATTTT CASSLGTGLNQPQHF
NA TRBJ1-2 NA 15 TRBV10-2 TGCGCCAGCAAGCCCCCGGGACCCGCGGGGCGAGGCTACACCTTC CASKPPGPAGRGYTF
NA TRBJ1-1 NA 13 TRBV5-1 TGCGCCAGCAGCTCCCGCAGGGAAACTGAAGCTTTCTTT CASSSRRETEAFF
NA TRBJ1-5 NA 15 TRBV6-6 TGTGCCAGCAGTTTATTGGAGGGTGGCAGTCAGCCCCAGCATTTT CASSLLEGGSQPQHF
NA TRBJ2-7 NA 14 TRBV30 TGTGCCTGGGACCCGGAGAGGGACTCCTACGAGCAGTACTTC CAWDPERDSYEQYF